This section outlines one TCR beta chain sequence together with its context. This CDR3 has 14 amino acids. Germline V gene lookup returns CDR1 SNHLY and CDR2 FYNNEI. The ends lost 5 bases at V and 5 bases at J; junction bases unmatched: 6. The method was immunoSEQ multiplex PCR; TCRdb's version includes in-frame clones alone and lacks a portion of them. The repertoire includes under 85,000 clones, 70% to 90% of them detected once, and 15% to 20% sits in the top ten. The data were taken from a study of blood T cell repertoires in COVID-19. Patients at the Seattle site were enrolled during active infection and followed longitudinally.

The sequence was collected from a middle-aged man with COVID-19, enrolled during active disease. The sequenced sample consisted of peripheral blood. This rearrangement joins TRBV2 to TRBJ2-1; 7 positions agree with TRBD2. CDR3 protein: CASSRLAIDNEQFF. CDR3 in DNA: TGTGCCAGCAGTCGACTAGCCATAGACAATGAGCAGTTCTTC.